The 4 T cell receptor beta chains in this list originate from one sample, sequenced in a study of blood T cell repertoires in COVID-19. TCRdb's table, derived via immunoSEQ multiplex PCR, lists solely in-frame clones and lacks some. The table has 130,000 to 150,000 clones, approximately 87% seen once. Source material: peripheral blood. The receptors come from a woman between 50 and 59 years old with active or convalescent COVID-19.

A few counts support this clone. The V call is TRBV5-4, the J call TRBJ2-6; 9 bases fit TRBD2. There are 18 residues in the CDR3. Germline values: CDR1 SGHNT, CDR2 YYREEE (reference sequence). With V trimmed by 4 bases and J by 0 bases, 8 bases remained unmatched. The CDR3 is CASSPLAGEHSGANVLTF. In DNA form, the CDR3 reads TGTGCCAGCAGCCCCTTAGCGGGAGAGCACTCTGGGGCCAACGTCCTGACTTTC.

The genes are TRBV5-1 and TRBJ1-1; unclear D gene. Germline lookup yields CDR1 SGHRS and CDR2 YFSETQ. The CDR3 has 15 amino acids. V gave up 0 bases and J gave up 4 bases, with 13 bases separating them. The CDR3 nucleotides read TGCGCCAGCAGCTTGGTAAAGTCGGGGAGCACTGAAGCTTTCTTT. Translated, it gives CASSLVKSGSTEAFF.

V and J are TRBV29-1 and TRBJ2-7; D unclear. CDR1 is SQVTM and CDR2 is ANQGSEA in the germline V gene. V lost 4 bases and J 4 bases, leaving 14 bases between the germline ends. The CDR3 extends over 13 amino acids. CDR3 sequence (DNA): TGCAGCGTTGTTTCGGCCAGGCTGTACGAGCAGTACTTC. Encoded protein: CSVVSARLYEQYF.

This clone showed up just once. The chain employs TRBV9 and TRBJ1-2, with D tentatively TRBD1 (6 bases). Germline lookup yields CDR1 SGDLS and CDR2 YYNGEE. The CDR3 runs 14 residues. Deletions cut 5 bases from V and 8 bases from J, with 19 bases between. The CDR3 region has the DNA TGTGCCAGCAGTTCAAGGACCGTACAGGGAGGCTACACCTTC. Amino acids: CASSSRTVQGGYTF. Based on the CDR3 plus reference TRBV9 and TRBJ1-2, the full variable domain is DSGVTQTPKHLITATGQRVTLRCSPRSGDLSVYWYQQSLDQGLQFLIQYYNGEERAKGNILERFSAQQFPDLHSELNLSSLELGDSALYFCASSSRTVQGGYTFGSGTRLTVV.